What follows is one T cell receptor (beta chain) and its context. Per the original methods: From reference gene primer amplification, estimates of nucleated cell counts were derived. The protocol was immunoSEQ multiplex PCR, while the TCRdb copy is restricted to in-frame clones and leaves out a portion. For V, J and clone size, that table is used; D and trimming come from the DNA. Among approximately 350,000 clones, about 93% were seen once, and the ten largest hold around 3.3%. The source of the sample is a study of blood T cell repertoires in COVID-19. Study context: COVID-19 samples, acute and convalescent, were from the United States, Italy and Spain. Nucleic acid was either cDNA or gDNA, and it came from T cells, B-cell-depleted T cells, or PBMCs.

Germline loops: CDR1 MDHEN, CDR2 SYDVKM. The CDR3 is made up of 13 amino acids. Trimming stripped 4 bases from V and 6 bases from J, with 10 bases between. The chain couples TRBV28 to TRBJ2-1; tentatively, D is TRBD1 (6 bases). Sequenced input: peripheral blood. The TCR comes from a woman aged 18-29 years who had recovered from COVID-19. The CDR3 region is CASSSTGPNEQFF. The DNA for the CDR3 is TGTGCCAGCAGTTCGACAGGCCCCAATGAGCAGTTCTTC. The full variable domain, its missing parts supplied by reference TRBV28 and TRBJ2-1, is DVKVTQSSRYLVKRTGEKVFLECVQDMDHENMFWYRQDPGLGLRLIYFSYDVKMKEKGDIPEGYSVSREKKERFSLILESASTNQTSMYLCASSSTGPNEQFFGPGTRLTVL.